The 23 T cell receptor beta chains reported below all come from one sample, sequenced in a study of blood T cells in healthy people across ages. Alongside a J-beta primer mix, a sample-barcoded 5' primer served in a second PCR lasting about 7 to 11 cycles. TCRdb called the 5' RACE reads again in MiXCR, with one record for every CDR3 protein. The sample contains over 600,000 distinct CDR3 sequences, about half of which appear only once. Sequenced material: blood. The receptor source for this set is a man at least 80 years old in good health.

The chain links TRBV7-9 to TRBJ2-5, with TRBD2 as a possible D gene (5 bases). Germline V gene lookup returns CDR1 SEHNR and CDR2 FQNEAQ (reference sequence). Trimming took off 5 bases at V and 11 bases at J, with 15 bases between the two ends. The CDR3 runs to 12 residues. CDR3 bases: TGTGCCAGCAGCCGCCCTGAGAGGGAGCAGTACTTC. Translated: CASSRPEREQYF.

CDR3 in amino acids: CASRRRARETQYF. The CDR3 DNA is TGTGCCAGCAGGCGGAGGGCGAGGGAGACCCAGTACTTC. The genes are TRBV7-2 and TRBJ2-5, with TRBD2 as a possible D gene (6 bases). V lost 6 bases and J 5 bases, leaving 13 bases between the germline ends. CDR3 size: 13 residues. Looked up from germline, CDR1 is SGHTA and CDR2 is FQGNSA.

The rearrangement joins TRBV4-3 to TRBJ2-5, with a tentative D call TRBD2 (6 bases). The CDR3 is 13 residues long. The V end was cut by 6 bases, the J end by 5 bases, with 13 bases between. The V gene's germline CDR1 is LGHNA and CDR2 YSLEER. As DNA, the CDR3 is TGCGCCAGCAGACGCTTGGCGGGGGAGACCCAGTACTTC. As protein: CASRRLAGETQYF.

Turning to this clonotype: A much larger clone is a single base away; this may be a read error. V is TRBV5-5 and J is TRBJ2-5; D is perhaps TRBD2 (6 bases). The V gene lost 4 bases and the J gene lost 5 bases, with 15 bases spanning the gap. This CDR3 is built from 14 residues. Germline-derived CDR1 and CDR2 are SGHKS and YYEKEE (reference sequence). The CDR3 DNA is TGTGCCAGCAGCGATCAAACGGGAGCGGAGACCCAGTACTTC. Translated, it gives CASSDQTGAETQYF.

The chain links TRBV5-6 to TRBJ2-5, with D perhaps TRBD1 (6 bases). The end of the DNA is better explained by TRBJ2-7, so the J call may be wrong. From germline, CDR1 is SGHDT and CDR2 YYEEEE. The CDR3 extends over 13 amino acids. The CDR3 DNA reads TGTGCCAGCACCAGGGACACACCCTACGAGCAGTACTTC. Translating it yields CASTRDTPYEQYF.

In its sample, this clonotype was seen a few times. V is TRBV4-3 and J is TRBJ2-3, with D tentatively TRBD2 (5 bases). The CDR3 spans 13 residues. Germline V gene sequence: CDR1 LGHNA, CDR2 YSLEER. Trimming took 0 bases from V and 10 from J, leaving 11 bases between them. The CDR3 sequence: CASSQDSSIAQYF. The CDR3 nucleotides are TGCGCCAGCAGCCAAGATTCTAGCATCGCGCAGTATTTT.

This clonotype was seen many times. V is TRBV7-3 and J is TRBJ1-6, with D possibly being TRBD1 (6 bases). V lost 4 bases and J lost 5, with 9 bases in between. Germline lookup yields CDR1 SGHTA and CDR2 FQGTGA. This CDR3 is 14 amino acids long. CDR3 sequence (DNA): TGTGCCAGCAGCTCGGGACACCATAATTCACCCCTCCACTTT. Translating it yields CASSSGHHNSPLHF.

The rearrangement uses TRBV4-3 and TRBJ1-2; D is unresolved. The V end lost 4 bases, the J end lost 4 bases, and 10 bases lay between the germline ends. The germline gives CDR1 LGHNA, CDR2 YSLEER. CDR3 size: 13 residues. DNA of the CDR3: TGCGCCAGCAGCCCAGAGTCGGGCTATGGCTACACCTTC. It translates to CASSPESGYGYTF.

The chain recombines TRBV20-1 with TRBJ2-3; 10 bases are shared with TRBD2. This CDR3 is 18 amino acids long. Germline loops: CDR1 DFQATT, CDR2 SNEGSKA (reference sequence). Trimming removed 4 bases from V and 4 bases from J; junction bases left unmatched: 17. In DNA, the CDR3 is TGCAGTGCTAACCGGCTAGCGGGAGTCGGAGGGGGGGCAGATACGCAGTATTTT. The encoded protein is CSANRLAGVGGGADTQYF.

On this clonotype itself: Given a much more abundant clone one base away, this may be a read error. This chain uses TRBV2 with TRBJ2-1; tentatively, D is TRBD1 (5 bases). This CDR3 spans 12 amino acids. CDR1 is SNHLY, CDR2 FYNNEI, per germline. CDR3 sequence reads: CAGSSQGNEQFF. DNA of the CDR3: TGTGCCGGCAGTTCGCAGGGTAATGAGCAGTTCTTC. Full variable domain (remainder filled in from reference TRBV2 and TRBJ2-1): EPEVTQTPSHQVTQMGQEVILRCVPISNHLYFYWYRQILGQKVEFLVSFYNNEISEKSEIFDDQFSVERPDGSNFTLKIRSTKLEDSAMYFCAGSSQGNEQFFGPGTRLTVL.

This clonotype was found many times. The rearrangement links TRBV7-2 to TRBJ2-7; TRBD2 matches 7 bases. The V gene's germline CDR1 is SGHTA and CDR2 FQGNSA. After removal of 1 base from V and 0 bases from J, the junction contained 6 bases not matched to a gene. CDR3 length: 16 amino acids. The CDR3 spells CASSLVYKRDSYEQYF. CDR3 in DNA: TGTGCCAGCAGCTTAGTGTACAAGCGGGACTCCTACGAGCAGTACTTC.

This clonotype was found many times. V gene TRBV12-3 or TRBV12-4 combines with J gene TRBJ2-3; the D gene is possibly TRBD1 (6 bases). CDR3 length: 15 residues. V was trimmed by 5 bases and J by 2 bases, leaving 14 bases between them. CDR3 protein: CASSPTGRNTDTQYF. The CDR3 DNA follows: TGTGCCAGCAGTCCGACAGGCCGCAACACAGATACGCAGTATTTT.

The V gene is TRBV25-1, the J gene TRBJ2-2, with 8 nucleotides matching TRBD1. The germline gives CDR1 MGHDK, CDR2 SYGVNS. The junction had 7 bases not matched to a gene; V was cut back by 5 bases and J by 5 bases. CDR3 size: 15 residues. In DNA, the CDR3 is TGTGCCAGCAGTAAGGACAGGGCGGGGACCGGGGAGCTGTTTTTT. It translates to CASSKDRAGTGELFF. Full variable domain (remainder filled in from reference TRBV25-1 and TRBJ2-2): EADIYQTPRYLVIGTGKKITLECSQTMGHDKMYWYQQDPGMELHLIHYSYGVNSTEKGDLSSESTVSRIRTEHFPLTLESARPSHTSQYLCASSKDRAGTGELFFGEGSRLTVL.

This clonotype was seen only a few times. This sequence joins TRBV6-5 and TRBJ2-7; 11 nucleotides agree with TRBD1. Germline values: CDR1 MNHEY, CDR2 SVGAGI. The ends lost 6 bases at V and 4 bases at J; junction bases unmatched: 11. This CDR3 has 16 residues. CDR3 sequence: CASRHPGQGARYEQYF. CDR3 DNA: TGTGCCAGCAGACACCCCGGACAGGGGGCAAGGTACGAGCAGTACTTC.

This clonotype was seen only a few times. This sequence joins TRBV6-2 or TRBV6-3 and TRBJ2-2, with D perhaps assigned TRBD1 or TRBD2 (5 bases each). Looked up from germline, CDR1 is MNHEY and CDR2 is SVGEGT. V was shortened by 2 bases and J by 6 bases, with 25 bases between the two germline ends. The CDR3 has 19 amino acids. This CDR3 is CASSYPVRAGRVWAGELFF. In DNA form, the CDR3 reads TGTGCCAGCAGTTACCCTGTTCGGGCAGGGAGAGTTTGGGCCGGGGAGCTGTTTTTT.

V and J are TRBV25-1 and TRBJ2-1; 7 bases fit TRBD1. CDR1 and CDR2 (germline): MGHDK, SYGVNS. The V and J ends lost 4 bases and 5 bases, in that order; junction bases with no gene match: 2. The CDR3 loop spans 13 amino acids. The CDR3 loop reads CASSGQGHNEQFF. Written as DNA, the CDR3 is TGTGCCAGCAGTGGACAGGGCCACAATGAGCAGTTCTTC.

V usage is TRBV20-1 and J usage is TRBJ1-2; D call uncertain. The CDR3 runs to 12 residues. CDR1 and CDR2 (germline): DFQATT, SNEGSKA (reference sequence). The germline V and J ends were trimmed by 4 bases and 0 bases, with 6 bases remaining between them. CDR3 coding DNA: TGCAGTGCTAACGCAGCTAACTATGGCTACACCTTC. This encodes CSANAANYGYTF.

The chain combines TRBV6-5 with TRBJ2-2, with a possible D match to TRBD2 (6 bases). V was pared by 6 bases and J by 6 bases, with 11 bases between. Germline V gives CDR1 MNHEY, CDR2 SVGAGI. CDR3 size: 13 residues. The CDR3 DNA reads TGTGCCAGCAGGTCCGGGACTCCCGGGGAGCTGTTTTTT. Encoded protein: CASRSGTPGELFF.

Concerning this clonotype itself: A much larger clone lies a single base off, so this may be a read error. This rearrangement joins TRBV25-1 to TRBJ2-7; TRBD2 agrees at 8 bases. CDR1 MGHDK and CDR2 SYGVNS come from the germline V gene. The length of the CDR3 is 14 residues. V lost 6 bases, J lost 7 bases, and 11 bases stayed unmatched. CDR3 amino acids: CASRRAGGLDEQYF. The DNA of the CDR3 is TGTGCCAGCAGGAGGGCGGGAGGACTGGATGAGCAGTACTTC.

This clonotype was counted ten times or more. The rearrangement links TRBV10-3 to TRBJ2-5; D assignment may be TRBD1 or TRBD2 (5 bases each). V was shortened by 6 bases and J by 2 bases, with 13 bases between the two germline ends. The germline V gene encodes CDR1 ENHRY and CDR2 SYGVKD. The CDR3 has 14 amino acids. CDR3 in amino acids: CAIRMGREQETQYF. CDR3 DNA sequence: TGTGCCATCAGAATGGGACGAGAACAAGAGACCCAGTACTTC.

The chain joins TRBV7-8 to TRBJ2-3; 8 bases match TRBD2. Looked up from germline, CDR1 is SGHVS and CDR2 is FQNEAQ. With 1 base clipped from V and 1 base from J, the junction kept 4 bases outside the gene matches. This CDR3 region has 16 residues. The CDR3 bases are TGTGCCAGCAGCTTAGACTTAGCGGGACGCACAGATACGCAGTATTTT. It encodes CASSLDLAGRTDTQYF.

This chain joins TRBV20-1 and TRBJ2-7, with 9 bases identical to TRBD2. The CDR3 length is 17 residues. V was pared by 3 bases and J by 3 bases, with 15 bases of the junction left unmatched. Germline CDR1 DFQATT, CDR2 SNEGSKA (reference sequence). CDR3 residues: CSARGMVAGEIDYEQYF. CDR3 DNA: TGCAGTGCTAGGGGTATGGTAGCGGGAGAGATTGACTACGAGCAGTACTTC.

The gene calls are TRBV7-2 and TRBJ2-1, with 9 positions matching TRBD2. Germline V gene lookup returns CDR1 SGHTA and CDR2 FQGNSA. The CDR3 consists of 14 residues. J was trimmed by 8 bases and V by 3 bases; bases with no gene match: 5. CDR3 DNA sequence: TGTGCCAGCAGCTTCGCGGGAGGGCCGGATGAGCAGTTCTTC. This codes for CASSFAGGPDEQFF.